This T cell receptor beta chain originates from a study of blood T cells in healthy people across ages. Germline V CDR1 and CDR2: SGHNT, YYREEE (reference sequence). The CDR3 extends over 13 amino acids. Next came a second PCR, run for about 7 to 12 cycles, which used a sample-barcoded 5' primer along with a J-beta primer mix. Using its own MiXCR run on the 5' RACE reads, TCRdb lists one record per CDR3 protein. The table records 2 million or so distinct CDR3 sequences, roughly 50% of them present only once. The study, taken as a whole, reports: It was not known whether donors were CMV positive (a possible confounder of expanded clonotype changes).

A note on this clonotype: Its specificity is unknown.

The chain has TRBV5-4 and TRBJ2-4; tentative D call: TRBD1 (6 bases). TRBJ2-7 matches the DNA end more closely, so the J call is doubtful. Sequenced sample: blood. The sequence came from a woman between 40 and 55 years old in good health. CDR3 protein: CASRAGALYEQYF. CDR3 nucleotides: TGTGCCAGCAGGGCAGGGGCGTTATACGAGCAGTACTTC.